Below, 3 T cell receptor beta chains from the same sample are listed, as sequenced in a study of blood T cell repertoires in COVID-19. The data were produced by immunoSEQ multiplex PCR, yet TCRdb's version contains in-frame clones alone and is incomplete. Among over 100,000 clones listed, 81% were seen once. The source material was peripheral blood. These receptors all come from a woman aged 55-70 years with active or convalescent COVID-19.

The chain links TRBV18 to TRBJ2-3; no clear D. This CDR3 is built from 13 residues. The V and J ends lost 2 bases and 2 bases respectively, with 5 bases between them. Germline values: CDR1 KGHSH, CDR2 LQKENI. Here the CDR3 reads CASSPSITDTQYF. CDR3 DNA: TGTGCCAGCTCACCATCTATCACAGATACGCAGTATTTT.

This sequence joins TRBV30 and TRBJ2-7; perhaps TRBD1 as D (6 bases). The CDR3 is 11 amino acids. V shed 3 bases and J shed 6 bases, with 9 bases lying between them. CDR1 and CDR2 from the germline V gene are GTSNPN and SVGIG (reference sequence). CDR3 sequence (DNA): TGTGCCTGGAGCGGACAGTCCGAGCAGTACTTC. This encodes CAWSGQSEQYF.

The gene calls are TRBV5-1 and TRBJ1-2, with D perhaps matching TRBD1 (6 bases). V lost 4 bases to trimming and J lost 2 bases, with 12 bases between them. Germline V lookup: CDR1 SGHRS, CDR2 YFSETQ. This CDR3 region has 14 residues. In DNA, the CDR3 is TGCGCCAGCAGCATCGCAGGGGAAAACTATGGCTACACCTTC. Protein sequence: CASSIAGENYGYTF.